Listed below are T cell receptor beta chains from one sample, sequenced in a study of T-cell memory formation after mild COVID-19. Using its own MiXCR run on the 5' RACE reads, TCRdb lists one record per CDR3 protein. The sample lists some 210,000 distinct CDR3 sequences, around 17% occurring once. Source material: PBMCs or a T cell subset sorted from them (not recorded which). These receptors came from an adult woman who had mild COVID-19 (a few samples of this study predate the infection). Cell type and time point are not known. Each CDR3 is given with its conserved first and last residue. A D gene is named only where the DNA matches it firmly. Clone size is given for some rows only: seen once, a few or many times, or a class if the clone is expanded.

.	.	TRBJ2-7	TRBV7-2	TGTGCCAGCAGCTTAGCGTGGGAGCAGTACTTC	CASSLAWEQYF
.	.	TRBJ2-7	TRBV11-1	TGTGCCAGCAGCCCCCGATGGGGCGCCTACGAGCAGTACTTC	CASSPRWGAYEQYF
.	few	TRBJ1-2	TRBV11-2	TGTGCCAGCAGGCAATCAGGGCATAACTATGGCTACACCTTC	CASRQSGHNYGYTF
TRBD2	.	TRBJ2-3	TRBV6-6	TGTGCCAGCAGTTCCCCGGGGGCTAGCGGGAGTGAGTTAGATACGCAGTATTTT	CASSSPGASGSELDTQYF
TRBD2	.	TRBJ2-2	TRBV7-9	TGTGCCAGCAGCTTAGGACTAGCGGGACCCGGGGAGCTGTTTTTT	CASSLGLAGPGELFF
.	few	TRBJ2-7	TRBV29-1	TGCAGCGTTGAAGATCGACGGAGGGGGGGCAACTACGAGCAGTACTTC	CSVEDRRRGGNYEQYF
TRBD1	.	TRBJ2-4	TRBV5-1	TGCGCCAGCAGCCCGGAGCCTTCGACAGGGAAAAACATTCAGTACTTC	CASSPEPSTGKNIQYF
TRBD1	few	TRBJ2-2	TRBV5-1	TGCGCCAGCGGCCCAACAGGGGAGAACACCGGGGAGCTGTTTTTT	CASGPTGENTGELFF
.	few	TRBJ2-7	TRBV15	TGTGCCACCAGCAGAGAGGCCCTGGGCGGCTACGAGCAGTACTTC	CATSREALGGYEQYF
TRBD1	.	TRBJ2-7	TRBV5-1	TGCGCCAGCAGCGTGGACAGGGGCGAGCAGTACTTC	CASSVDRGEQYF
.	few	TRBJ2-5	TRBV7-2	TGTGCCAGCAGCTTAGCGAGTAGCGGTCCACAAGAGACCCAGTACTTC	CASSLASSGPQETQYF
.	.	TRBJ1-1	TRBV6-1	TGTGCCAGCAGTGAAGCTGGGCTCCGAGAAGCTTTCTTT	CASSEAGLREAFF
.	.	TRBJ2-7	TRBV5-1	TGCGCCACCCACCGAGGCGGGATAGGCTCCTACGAGCAGTACTTC	CATHRGGIGSYEQYF
TRBD1	few	TRBJ1-1	TRBV5-1	TGCGCCAGCAGCTTGGCTGGGCAGGGGGCTGAAGCTTTCTTT	CASSLAGQGAEAFF
.	.	TRBJ2-5	TRBV30	TGTGCCTGGAGTGTGAAGGGTTCGGAGACCCAGTACTTC	CAWSVKGSETQYF
.	many	TRBJ2-7	TRBV3-1	TGTGCCAGCAGCCTCGGACACCCCTACGAGCAGTACTTC	CASSLGHPYEQYF
.	few	TRBJ1-5	TRBV20-1	TGCAGTGCTAGAGTAGGGGGGTCTTATAGCAATCAGCCCCAGCATTTT	CSARVGGSYSNQPQHF
.	few	TRBJ2-5	TRBV7-8	TGTGCCAGCAGCTTAGTTCCAGAACAAGAGACCCAGTACTTC	CASSLVPEQETQYF
.	few	TRBJ1-3	TRBV2	TGTGCCAGCAGTCACGAGAAAAGAAACACCATATATTTT	CASSHEKRNTIYF
.	.	TRBJ2-3	TRBV20-1	TGCAGTGCTAGAGATGTCGGATCAGATACGCAGTATTTT	CSARDVGSDTQYF
TRBD1	few	TRBJ1-1	TRBV12-3/TRBV12-4	TGTGCCAGCATACAGGGGGATCACACTGAAGCTTTCTTT	CASIQGDHTEAFF
.	.	TRBJ1-1	TRBV2	TGTGCCAGCAGAGGACAGCCGAACACTGAAGCTTTCTTT	CASRGQPNTEAFF
TRBD2	few	TRBJ2-1	TRBV7-2	TGTGCCAGCCGACTGACTAGCGGGAGCGATGAGCAGTTCTTC	CASRLTSGSDEQFF
.	once	TRBJ2-6	TRBV3-1	TGTGCCAGCAGCCGGGTCTCTGGGGCCAACGTCCTGACTTTC	CASSRVSGANVLTF
.	few	TRBJ2-7	TRBV18	TGTGCCAGCTCACCACTAAAGGGGTTGGGGGTTTCCTACGAGCAGTACTTC	CASSPLKGLGVSYEQYF
TRBD2	.	TRBJ2-7	TRBV6-6	TGTGCCAGCAGTTATGGGGGAGGGCACGAGCAGTACTTC	CASSYGGGHEQYF
.	few	TRBJ1-2	TRBV20-1	TGCAGTGCTAGGGATTGGGATTATGGCTACACCTTC	CSARDWDYGYTF
TRBD1	few	TRBJ2-5	TRBV7-2	TGTGCCAGCAGCGGACGCCCGGGACAGGGGGCTCCAGAGACCCAGTACTTC	CASSGRPGQGAPETQYF
.	once	TRBJ1-3	TRBV20-1	TGCAGTGCTAGTATCCGGAGGGGAAACACCATATATTTT	CSASIRRGNTIYF
.	.	TRBJ1-5	TRBV29-1	TGCAGCGTTGGTAGCCAGCCCCAGCATTTT	CSVGSQPQHF
TRBD1	few	TRBJ1-4	TRBV5-1	TGCGCCAGCAGTTCCTCCGGGACAGTCAATGAAAAACTGTTTTTT	CASSSSGTVNEKLFF
TRBD1	few	TRBJ1-2	TRBV20-1	TGCAGTGCTAGAAACTTCGGGCAGGGGGATGGCTACACCTTC	CSARNFGQGDGYTF
.	.	TRBJ2-7	TRBV4-1	TGCGCCAGCAGCCAAACGGACGGGAACTACGAGCAGTACTTC	CASSQTDGNYEQYF
.	.	TRBJ2-7	TRBV11-2	TGTGCCAGCAGCGTACTGAGCTCGACTTTCTACGAGCAGTACTTC	CASSVLSSTFYEQYF
TRBD2	.	TRBJ2-1	TRBV5-4	TGTGCCAGCAGCAGACGGGGGGGCCATGAGCAGTTCTTC	CASSRRGGHEQFF
.	few	TRBJ1-2	TRBV20-1	TGCAGTGCTAGAGGGCAGGAATTTAACTATGGCTACACCTTC	CSARGQEFNYGYTF
.	few	TRBJ1-5	TRBV12-3/TRBV12-4	TGTGCCAGCAGTCCGACCTGGGGGTATAGCAATCAGCCCCAGCATTTT	CASSPTWGYSNQPQHF
.	.	TRBJ1-5	TRBV6-2/TRBV6-3	TGTGCCAGCAGTTACGACAGGTTATTATTTCAGCCCCAGCATTTT	CASSYDRLLFQPQHF
.	few	TRBJ2-2	TRBV6-6	TGTGCCAGCAGTCTCATGACTGCCACCGGGGAGCTGTTTTTT	CASSLMTATGELFF
TRBD1	few	TRBJ2-7	TRBV4-2	TGTGCCAGCAGCCAAGCCACACAGGGGAGTGAGTACGAGCAGTACTTC	CASSQATQGSEYEQYF
.	.	TRBJ2-1	TRBV5-1	TGCGCCAGCAGCGGGGGGATTTCGCGGGACAGAGAGCAGTTCTTC	CASSGGISRDREQFF
.	many	TRBJ1-2	TRBV5-1	TGCGCCAGCAGTCTTCAGGGGTCCGGTTCGAACTATGGCTACACCTTC	CASSLQGSGSNYGYTF
.	.	TRBJ1-6	TRBV3-1	TGTGCCAGCAGCCACGTCGGACTCAGTAATTCACCCCTCCACTTT	CASSHVGLSNSPLHF
.	.	TRBJ1-3	TRBV6-1	TGTGCCAGCAGGGTCCGGGGGACTGGAAACACCATATATTTT	CASRVRGTGNTIYF
TRBD2	.	TRBJ2-7	TRBV29-1	TGCAGCGTTGGAAACGCTAGCGGGAGAATCCCCTACGAGCAGTACTTC	CSVGNASGRIPYEQYF
TRBD1	.	TRBJ1-2	TRBV7-6	TGTGCCAGCAGCTCCGAGGGGGCGTCTGGCTACACCTTC	CASSSEGASGYTF
.	few	TRBJ1-3	TRBV7-2	TGTGCCAGCAGCTTAGCGAGGCAGGGGCTATCTGGAAACACCATATATTTT	CASSLARQGLSGNTIYF
.	few	TRBJ2-7	TRBV29-1	TGCAGCGTTACGAGTTATCGGGGAGCGGCCACGGGCTACGAGCAGTACTTC	CSVTSYRGAATGYEQYF
.	many	TRBJ1-1	TRBV20-1	TGCAGTGCGCCCCGGGGGATGGACACTGAAGCTTTCTTT	CSAPRGMDTEAFF
TRBD1	.	TRBJ2-5	TRBV25-1	TGTGCCAGCAGTTCCCACAGGGGCCTAAGGGAGACCCAGTACTTC	CASSSHRGLRETQYF